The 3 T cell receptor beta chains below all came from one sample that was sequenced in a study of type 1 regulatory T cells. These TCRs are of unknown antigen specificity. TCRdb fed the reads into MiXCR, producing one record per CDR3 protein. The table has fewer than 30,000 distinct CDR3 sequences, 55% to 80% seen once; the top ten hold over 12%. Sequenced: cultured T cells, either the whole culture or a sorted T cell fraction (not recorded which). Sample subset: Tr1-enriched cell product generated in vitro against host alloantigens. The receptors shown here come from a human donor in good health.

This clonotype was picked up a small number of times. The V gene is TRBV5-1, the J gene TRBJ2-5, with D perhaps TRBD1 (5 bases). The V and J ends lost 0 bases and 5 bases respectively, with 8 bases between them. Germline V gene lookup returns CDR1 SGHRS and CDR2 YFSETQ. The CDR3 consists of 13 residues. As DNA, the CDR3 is TGCGCCAGCAGCTTGGCGACAGAGGAGACCCAGTACTTC. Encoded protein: CASSLATEETQYF.

The CDR3 coding sequence is TGTGCCACCAGTGATTACCAGGGAATTGGTGGCTACACCTTC. Its translation is CATSDYQGIGGYTF. The V and J genes are TRBV24-1 and TRBJ1-2, with D perhaps TRBD1 (5 bases). The germline V and J ends were trimmed by 2 bases and 7 bases, with 13 bases remaining between them. Germline CDR1 and CDR2: KGHDR and SFDVKD. This CDR3 contains 14 residues.

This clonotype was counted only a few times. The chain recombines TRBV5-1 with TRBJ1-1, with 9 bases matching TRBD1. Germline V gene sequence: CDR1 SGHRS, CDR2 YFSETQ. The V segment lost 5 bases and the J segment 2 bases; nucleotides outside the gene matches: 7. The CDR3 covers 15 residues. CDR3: CASSPGTGINTEAFF. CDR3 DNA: TGCGCCAGCAGTCCCGGGACAGGGATCAACACTGAAGCTTTCTTT.